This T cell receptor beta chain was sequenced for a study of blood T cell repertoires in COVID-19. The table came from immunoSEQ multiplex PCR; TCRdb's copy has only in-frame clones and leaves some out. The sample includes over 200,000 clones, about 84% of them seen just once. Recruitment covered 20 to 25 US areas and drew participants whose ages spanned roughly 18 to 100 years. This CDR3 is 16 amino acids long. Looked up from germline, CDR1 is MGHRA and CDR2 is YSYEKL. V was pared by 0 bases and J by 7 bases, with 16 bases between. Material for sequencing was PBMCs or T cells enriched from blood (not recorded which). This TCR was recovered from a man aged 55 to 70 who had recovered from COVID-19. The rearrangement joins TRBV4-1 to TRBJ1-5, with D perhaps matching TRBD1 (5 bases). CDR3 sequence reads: CASSQDSGGMGQPQHF. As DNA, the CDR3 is TGCGCCAGCAGCCAAGATTCTGGGGGGATGGGGCAGCCCCAGCATTTT.